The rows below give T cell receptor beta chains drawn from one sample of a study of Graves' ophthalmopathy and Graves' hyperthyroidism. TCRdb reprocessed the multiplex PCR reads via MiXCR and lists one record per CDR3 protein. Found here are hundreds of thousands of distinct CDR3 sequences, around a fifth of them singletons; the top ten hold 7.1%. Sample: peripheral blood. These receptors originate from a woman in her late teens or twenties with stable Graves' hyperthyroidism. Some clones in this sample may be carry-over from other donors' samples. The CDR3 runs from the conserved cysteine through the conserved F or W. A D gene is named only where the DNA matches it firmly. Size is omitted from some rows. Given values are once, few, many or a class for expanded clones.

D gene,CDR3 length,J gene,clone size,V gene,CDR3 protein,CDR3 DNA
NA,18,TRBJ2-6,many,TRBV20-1,CSAREFGGRVTGANVLTF,TGCAGTGCTAGAGAGTTCGGGGGGCGCGTTACTGGGGCCAACGTCCTGACTTTC
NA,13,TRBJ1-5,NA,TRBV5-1,CASRPSQGQPQHF,TGCGCCAGCAGACCTTCACAGGGTCAGCCCCAGCATTTT
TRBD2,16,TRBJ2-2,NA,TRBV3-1,CASSQGTSGSTGELFF,TGTGCCAGCAGCCAAGGGACTAGCGGGAGCACCGGGGAGCTGTTTTTT
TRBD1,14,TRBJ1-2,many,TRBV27,CASSLSTGSRGYTF,TGTGCCAGCAGTTTATCGACAGGGTCCAGAGGCTACACCTTC
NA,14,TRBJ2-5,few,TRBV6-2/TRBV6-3,CASSYPQAIETQYF,TGTGCCAGCAGTTACCCTCAGGCGATAGAGACCCAGTACTTC
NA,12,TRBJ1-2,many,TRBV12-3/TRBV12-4,CASSLIGAGYTF,TGTGCCAGCAGTTTAATCGGGGCTGGCTACACCTTC
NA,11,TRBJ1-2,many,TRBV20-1,CSPTGPGGYTF,TGCAGCCCCACAGGGCCGGGGGGCTACACCTTC
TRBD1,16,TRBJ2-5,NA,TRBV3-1,CASSPRDRGRGETQYF,TGTGCCAGCAGCCCCCGGGACAGGGGGCGCGGTGAGACCCAGTACTTC
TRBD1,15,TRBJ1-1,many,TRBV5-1,CASSVNRGGGTEAFF,TGCGCCAGCAGCGTGAACAGGGGAGGAGGCACTGAAGCTTTCTTT
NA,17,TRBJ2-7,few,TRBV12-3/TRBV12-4,CASSFWSDSAIRSEQYF,TGTGCCAGCAGTTTCTGGAGTGACTCCGCCATCAGAAGCGAGCAGTACTTC
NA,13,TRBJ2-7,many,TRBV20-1,CSARGGFAYEQYF,TGCAGTGCTAGAGGGGGCTTCGCCTACGAGCAGTACTTC
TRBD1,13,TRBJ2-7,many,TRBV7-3,CASSLSGGAEQYF,TGTGCCAGCAGCTTGTCAGGGGGCGCCGAGCAGTACTTC
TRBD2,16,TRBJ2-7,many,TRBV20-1,CSARPYGLAEVYEQYF,TGCAGTGCTAGGCCTTACGGACTAGCGGAAGTCTACGAGCAGTACTTC
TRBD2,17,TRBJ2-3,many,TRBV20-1,CSAPGGSGGARTDTQYF,TGCAGTGCTCCCGGGGGTAGCGGGGGGGCTCGCACAGATACGCAGTATTTT
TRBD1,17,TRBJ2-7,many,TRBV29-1,CSVEDGLCGQDTYEQYF,TGCAGCGTTGAGGACGGGCTATGTGGACAGGACACCTACGAGCAGTACTTC
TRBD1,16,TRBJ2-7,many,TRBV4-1,CASSRFFRDRVYEQYF,TGCGCCAGCAGCCGATTTTTCCGGGACAGGGTCTACGAGCAGTACTTC
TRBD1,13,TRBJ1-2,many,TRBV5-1,CASSFYRGHGYTF,TGCGCCAGCAGCTTTTACAGGGGGCATGGCTACACCTTC
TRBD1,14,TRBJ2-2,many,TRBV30,CAWSGQGGTGELFF,TGTGCCTGGAGTGGACAGGGGGGGACCGGGGAGCTGTTTTTT
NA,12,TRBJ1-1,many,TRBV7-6,CASSGRGTEAFF,TGTGCCAGCAGCGGGAGGGGGACTGAAGCTTTCTTT
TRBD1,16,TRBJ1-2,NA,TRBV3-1,CASSHPGQGTNYGYTF,TGTGCCAGCAGCCACCCGGGACAGGGGACCAACTATGGCTACACCTTC
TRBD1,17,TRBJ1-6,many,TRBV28,CASSRGTGGFSNSPLHF,TGTGCCAGCAGTCGTGGGACAGGGGGCTTTAGTAATTCACCCCTCCACTTT
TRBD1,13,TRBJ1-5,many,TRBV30,CAWSFTGDQPQHF,TGTGCCTGGAGTTTCACAGGGGATCAGCCCCAGCATTTT
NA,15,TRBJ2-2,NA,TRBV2,CASSLDRDYTGELFF,TGTGCCAGCAGTTTAGACAGGGACTACACCGGGGAGCTGTTTTTT
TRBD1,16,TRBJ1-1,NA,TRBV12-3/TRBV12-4,CASSFPSKQGIPEAFF,TGTGCCAGCAGTTTCCCATCTAAACAGGGGATCCCTGAAGCTTTCTTT
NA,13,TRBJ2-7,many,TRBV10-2,CASSDGGVYEQYF,TGCGCCAGCAGTGATGGAGGGGTCTACGAGCAGTACTTC
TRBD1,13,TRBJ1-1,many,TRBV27,CATYRQGLTEAFF,TGTGCCACCTACCGACAGGGCCTCACTGAAGCTTTCTTT
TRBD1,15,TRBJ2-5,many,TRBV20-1,CSASRLGQAQETQYF,TGCAGTGCTAGTCGCCTGGGACAGGCACAAGAGACCCAGTACTTC